This T cell receptor (beta chain) was sequenced for a study of tumor and adjacent non-tumor tissue in lung cancer. The wider study: Samples averaged about 4.17 million productive TCRbeta reads each.

The CDR3 extends over 14 amino acids. The germline V gene encodes CDR1 SGHAT and CDR2 FQNNGV. V lost 6 bases to trimming and J lost 1 base, with 13 bases between them. This sample's RNA came from whole unsorted tissue. The library came from three nested PCR rounds adapted from ARM-PCR protocols. TCRdb itself ran the multiplex PCR reads through MiXCR, one entry per CDR3 protein. The sample lists about 93,000 distinct CDR3 sequences, about 61% seen once, with 15% in the top ten. A remark on this clonotype: The antigen is not known.

Points from the study as a whole: Patients with more diverse tumor TCRs had worse survival. TCR diversity was significantly greater in tumor than normal lung tissue.

Material: lung tumor tissue. The TCR was taken from a man aged 70-80 years with non-small cell lung cancer. This chain uses TRBV11-2 with TRBJ2-7; weak D call: TRBD1 (5 bases). In nucleotides, the CDR3 is TGTGCCAGCAGGTTAAACAGGCTTTCCTACGAGCAGTACTTC. The encoded protein is CASRLNRLSYEQYF.